This TCR beta chain was sequenced during a study of breast tumors, draining lymph nodes, adjacent tissues. Breast cancer patients provided tissue from their axillary draining lymph nodes. MiXCR, run by TCRdb on the multiplex PCR reads, gives a single entry per CDR3 protein. This sample yields 200,000 to 300,000 distinct CDR3 sequences, of which about 30% are seen a single time; 0.85% to 1.2% belongs to the top ten. Notes on the study in general: Data only fit, rather than demonstrated, lymph node origin of most tumor T cells.

This clonotype was counted ten times or more. Its antigen is undetermined. CDR3 length: 13 amino acids. Trimming shortened V by 3 bases and J by 0 bases, and 3 bases separated the two germline ends. Germline CDR1 and CDR2: WNHNN and SYGVQD (reference sequence). Sequenced input: axillary lymph node tissue. The TCR sequence derives from a female donor with breast cancer. Some clones in this sample may be carry-over from other donors' samples. This chain joins TRBV10-1 and TRBJ1-3; D unclear. The CDR3 is CASSENSGNTIYF. As DNA, the CDR3 is TGCGCCAGCAGTGAAAACTCTGGAAACACCATATATTTT.